The 24 T cell receptor beta chains listed next were all sequenced from one sample in a study of blood T cell repertoires in COVID-19. The table came from immunoSEQ multiplex PCR; TCRdb's copy has only in-frame clones and leaves some out. The sample lists over 45,000 clones; around 88% were seen once. Sequenced sample: peripheral blood. The source of these receptors is a human donor in a cohort sampled during active COVID-19.

Written as DNA, the CDR3 is TGTGCCAGCAGTTTCGGTCAGGGGAACACTGAAGCTTTCTTT. Amino acids: CASSFGQGNTEAFF. V gene TRBV6-5 combines with J gene TRBJ1-1; TRBD1 is a possible D gene (5 bases). Trimming cost V 4 bases and J 1 base, with 10 bases left between them. Germline V gene sequence: CDR1 MNHEY, CDR2 SVGAGI. This CDR3 has 14 amino acids.

This clone was observed a single time. The gene calls are TRBV6-5 and TRBJ2-7, with D possibly being TRBD2 (5 bases). The germline gives CDR1 MNHEY, CDR2 SVGAGI. The CDR3 has 13 amino acids. The V end was cut by 2 bases, the J end by 4 bases, with 9 bases between. Here the CDR3 reads CASSYAGGYEQYF. The CDR3 nucleotides are TGTGCCAGCAGTTACGCGGGTGGGTACGAGCAGTACTTC.

This chain links TRBV12-3 or TRBV12-4 with TRBJ1-2; perhaps TRBD1 as D (5 bases). The V and J ends lost 7 bases and 5 bases respectively, with 14 bases between them. The CDR3 has 13 residues. This CDR3 reads CASTNLRGYGYTF. CDR3 nucleotides: TGTGCCAGCACCAACCTCCGGGGGTATGGCTACACCTTC.

This clone was found once. The chain employs TRBV29-1 and TRBJ1-3, with TRBD1 identical over 7 bases. The trim removed 7 bases at V and 1 base at J, leaving 7 bases unmatched. CDR1 SQVTM and CDR2 ANQGSEA come from the germline V gene. This CDR3 has 14 amino acids. CDR3 bases: TGCAGCGCAGGATACAGGGGATCTGGAAACACCATATATTTT. This encodes CSAGYRGSGNTIYF.

V is TRBV6-5 and J is TRBJ1-1, with D perhaps matching TRBD1 (5 bases). Germline V gives CDR1 MNHEY, CDR2 SVGAGI. V lost 6 bases and J lost 5, with 16 bases in between. The CDR3 consists of 14 residues. The CDR3 bases are TGTGCCAGCAGCCCCTGGGGGGGTGATACTGAAGCTTTCTTT. This translates into CASSPWGGDTEAFF.

This clone was counted once. The rearrangement joins TRBV7-2 to TRBJ2-3, with TRBD2 matching over 16 bases. Germline-derived CDR1 and CDR2 are SGHTA and FQGNSA. V gave up 3 bases and J gave up 3 bases; unmatched junction bases: 6. The CDR3 is made up of 18 amino acids. In DNA form, the CDR3 reads TGTGCCAGCAGCTTGGGACTAGCGGGGGGGCCAAGGACAGATACGCAGTATTTT. Protein sequence: CASSLGLAGGPRTDTQYF.

The sample holds a few counts of this clone. The chain recombines TRBV11-2 with TRBJ2-1; tentative D call: TRBD2 (5 bases). The CDR3 has 15 amino acids. Per germline, CDR1 SGHAT and CDR2 FQNNGV. V gave up 3 bases and J gave up 6 bases, with 15 bases separating them. This CDR3 is CASSFPTARGNEQFF. For the CDR3, the DNA is TGTGCCAGCAGCTTCCCCACTGCCCGGGGCAATGAGCAGTTCTTC.

The genes are TRBV7-8 and TRBJ2-6; tentative D call: TRBD1 (6 bases). Germline-derived CDR1 and CDR2 are SGHVS and FQNEAQ. The CDR3 runs to 16 residues. V was pared by 5 bases and J by 1 base, with 12 bases between. The CDR3 sequence: CASSPDRMSGANVLTF. The DNA for the CDR3 is TGTGCCAGCAGCCCAGACAGGATGTCTGGGGCCAACGTCCTGACTTTC.

J is TRBJ1-2 and V is TRBV6-1; TRBD1 might be the D (5 bases). Germline values: CDR1 MNHNS, CDR2 SASEGT. The CDR3 loop spans 14 amino acids. The V end was cut by 1 base, the J end by 7 bases, with 13 bases between. CDR3 nucleotides: TGTGCCAGCAGTGAAGGAGTAGGGGCGAGTGGCTACACCTTC. This sequence encodes CASSEGVGASGYTF.

This clone appeared a few times. V gene TRBV5-1 combines with J gene TRBJ2-1; the match to TRBD2 covers 10 bases. The J segment lost 5 bases and the V segment lost 5 bases, leaving 7 bases of the junction unmatched. Germline lookup yields CDR1 SGHRS and CDR2 YFSETQ. This CDR3 is 15 amino acids long. The CDR3 spells CASRERGGLDNEQFF. In nucleotides, the CDR3 is TGCGCCAGCAGGGAGCGGGGGGGCCTGGACAATGAGCAGTTCTTC.

J is TRBJ2-1 and V is TRBV27, with TRBD1 matching 8 bases. CDR1 is MNHEY and CDR2 is SMNVEV in the germline V gene (reference sequence). The CDR3 consists of 15 residues. The V segment lost 3 bases and the J segment 6 bases; nucleotides outside the gene matches: 7. In DNA, the CDR3 is TGTGCCAGCAGTTTTGTCTTTGACAGGGGCAATGAGCAGTTCTTC. Residues: CASSFVFDRGNEQFF.

The J gene is TRBJ2-5, the V gene TRBV6-6, with D possibly matching TRBD1 (6 bases). The V gene's germline CDR1 is MNHNY and CDR2 SVGAGI (reference sequence). V lost 9 bases and J 5 bases, leaving 16 bases between the germline ends. The CDR3 contains 13 residues. The CDR3 coding sequence is TGTGCCAGGCCGACAGGCGTAGGCGAGACCCAGTACTTC. It specifies CARPTGVGETQYF.

J is TRBJ2-3 and V is TRBV11-1; tentative D call: TRBD2 (6 bases). The V end lost 5 bases, the J end lost 0 bases, and 12 bases lay between the germline ends. The CDR3 loop spans 15 amino acids. Germline V CDR1 and CDR2: SGHAT, FQDESV (reference sequence). The CDR3, as DNA: TGTGCCAGCAGCCTTAGGAGGGGCAGCACAGATACGCAGTATTTT. The encoded protein is CASSLRRGSTDTQYF.

For the CDR3, the DNA is TGTGCCAGCCGATCGACAGTCTACGAGCAGTACTTC. Its translation is CASRSTVYEQYF. The chain links TRBV6-5 to TRBJ2-7; possibly TRBD1 for D (5 bases). This CDR3 comprises 12 residues. The V gene lost 8 bases and the J gene lost 3 bases, with 11 bases spanning the gap. Germline values: CDR1 MNHEY, CDR2 SVGAGI.

The CDR3 region is CASSRDSGNYGYTF. In DNA form, the CDR3 reads TGCGCCAGCAGCCGGGACAGCGGTAACTATGGCTACACCTTC. The rearrangement links TRBV5-1 to TRBJ1-2; 7 bases map to TRBD1. In germline, CDR1 is SGHRS, CDR2 YFSETQ. The CDR3 is 14 residues long. V dropped 4 bases and J dropped 1; count of bases not matched to a gene: 4.

The V call is TRBV29-1, the J call TRBJ2-7; maybe TRBD1 (6 bases). Germline values: CDR1 SQVTM, CDR2 ANQGSEA. V was shortened by 6 bases and J by 2 bases, with 14 bases between the two germline ends. The CDR3 is 13 amino acids. CDR3 in amino acids: CSVGDRIPYEQYF. DNA of the CDR3: TGCAGCGTGGGAGACAGGATTCCCTACGAGCAGTACTTC.

J is TRBJ2-7 and V is TRBV20-1; D might be TRBD2 (6 bases). CDR1 is DFQATT and CDR2 is SNEGSKA in the germline V gene (reference sequence). With 7 bases removed from V and 0 bases from J, the gap between germline ends came to 7 bases. This CDR3 contains 11 residues. The CDR3 DNA follows: TGCAGTGTAGCGGCCTCCTACGAGCAGTACTTC. Translation: CSVAASYEQYF.

The chain employs TRBV4-1 and TRBJ2-1, with D possibly TRBD2 on 6 matching bases. Trimming took 0 bases from V and 7 from J, leaving 16 bases between them. The CDR3 runs to 16 residues. From germline, CDR1 is MGHRA and CDR2 YSYEKL. The DNA of the CDR3 is TGCGCCAGCAGCCAAGATAGGCGGGGTATGCAGAATGAGCAGTTCTTC. Protein product: CASSQDRRGMQNEQFF.

V gene TRBV29-1 combines with J gene TRBJ2-2; D may be TRBD2 (5 bases). This CDR3 has 15 residues. Trimming cost V 2 bases and J 1 base, with 11 bases left between them. Germline-derived CDR1 and CDR2 are SQVTM and ANQGSEA. Written as DNA, the CDR3 is TGCAGCGTTGAAAACACCCGGGGGAACACCGGGGAGCTGTTTTTT. The encoded protein is CSVENTRGNTGELFF.

J is TRBJ1-1 and V is TRBV6-5; possible D gene TRBD1, 6 bases. V gave up 6 bases and J gave up 1 base, with 15 bases separating them. Germline lookup yields CDR1 MNHEY and CDR2 SVGAGI. This CDR3 is 15 amino acids long. The CDR3: CASSLRAQGNTEAFF. CDR3 in DNA: TGTGCCAGCAGCCTCAGGGCACAGGGGAACACTGAAGCTTTCTTT.

Remarks on this clone: In the same sample, other DNA sequences code for this CDR3. The chain recombines TRBV5-1 with TRBJ1-2; tentative D call: TRBD1 (6 bases). The CDR3 runs to 13 residues. V lost 4 bases to trimming and J lost 2 bases, with 9 bases between them. The germline V gene encodes CDR1 SGHRS and CDR2 YFSETQ. CDR3 in amino acids: CASSPQGNYGYTF. The CDR3 DNA sequence: TGCGCCAGCAGCCCACAGGGAAACTATGGCTACACCTTC.

The table lists this clone with a count of one. The V and J genes are TRBV5-6 and TRBJ1-4; the match to TRBD1 covers 8 bases. The CDR3 sequence is 16 residues long. V shed 5 bases, J shed 8 bases, and the junction held 14 bases outside the gene matches. CDR1 and CDR2 (germline): SGHDT, YYEEEE. The DNA for the CDR3 is TGTGCCAGCAGTAACGCACTGACAGGGGACCACGAAAAACTGTTTTTT. Translation gives CASSNALTGDHEKLFF.

This clone was seen just once. This rearrangement joins TRBV4-2 to TRBJ2-7, with 11 bases fitting TRBD2. Germline CDR1 LGHNA, CDR2 YNFKEQ. V was pared by 1 base and J by 1 base, with 6 bases of the junction left unmatched. The CDR3 runs to 17 residues. The CDR3 region has the DNA TGTGCCAGCAGCCAAGGAGGGACTAGCGGTACTTCCTACGAGCAGTACTTC. Residues: CASSQGGTSGTSYEQYF.

This clone was counted a single time. The gene calls are TRBV10-3 and TRBJ1-6; D unresolved. CDR3 length: 16 residues. Looked up from germline, CDR1 is ENHRY and CDR2 is SYGVKD. V lost 5 bases and J 6 bases, leaving 17 bases between the germline ends. The CDR3, as DNA: TGTGCCATCAGTCCCTTCGATCAGGCCCTTAATTCACCCCTCCACTTT. It encodes CAISPFDQALNSPLHF.